The 7 T cell receptor beta chains presented below share a single source sample, sequenced in a study of radiation and T cells in renal cell carcinoma (dated by TCRdb to 2019 to 2021). According to the study, the label for this sample's time point signals: baseline pretreatment blood. In light of the paper, this sample's treatment or condition label describes: 15 Gy SBRT to primary tumor, nephrectomy 4 weeks later. Library creation used the immunoSEQ multiplex PCR assay. The clones in this table, taken by TCRdb from immuneACCESS, are in-frame only. Not every clone is retained; where verified, under half of the shortfall comes from an unresolved V gene, and the cause of the rest is unknown. For this sample there are 150,000 or so clones; more than 70% appear just once. The top ten hold 9.5% to 15% of the sample. The sample was blood, taken from a patient whose treatment included radiotherapy and nephrectomy. The receptors come from a woman aged 45-59 years with renal cell carcinoma.

This chain uses TRBV7-9 with TRBJ2-5; perhaps D is TRBD1 or TRBD2 (5 bases each). The V end was cut by 3 bases, the J end by 3 bases, with 8 bases between. The CDR3 spans 13 residues. Per germline, CDR1 SEHNR and CDR2 FQNEAQ (reference sequence). For the CDR3, the DNA is TGTGCCAGCAGCTTCGGGGCGGAAGAGACCCAGTACTTC. Residues: CASSFGAEETQYF.

With respect to this clone: A junction end diverges from the germline sequence, so it may reflect a read error. The CDR3 region has the DNA TGCAGCGTCGAAGTCTCTGGAAACACCATATATTTT. Its protein product is CSVEVSGNTIYF. This chain uses TRBV29-1 with TRBJ1-3; D remains ambiguous. Germline-derived CDR1 and CDR2 are SQVTM and ANQGSEA. There are 12 residues in the CDR3.

This sequence joins TRBV5-1 and TRBJ1-1; D may be TRBD1 (5 bases). Germline CDR1 is SGHRS and CDR2 is YFSETQ. The CDR3 has 14 amino acids. Trimming cost V 0 bases and J 4 bases, with 10 bases left between them. CDR3: CASSLAGGFTEAFF. CDR3 coding DNA: TGCGCCAGCAGCTTGGCCGGGGGTTTCACTGAAGCTTTCTTT. Full variable domain (outside the CDR3, taken from reference TRBV5-1 and TRBJ1-1): KAGVTQTPRYLIKTRGQQVTLSCSPISGHRSVSWYQQTPGQGLQFLFEYFSETQRNKGNFPGRFSGRQFSNSRSEMNVSTLELGDSALYLCASSLAGGFTEAFFGQGTRLTVV.

The chain recombines TRBV2 with TRBJ1-2, with unresolved D. The CDR3 runs 14 residues. Trimming removed 8 bases from V and 5 bases from J, with 18 bases in between. Germline V lookup: CDR1 SNHLY, CDR2 FYNNEI. The CDR3 spells CASPPRIDPYGYTF. The CDR3 DNA reads as TGTGCCAGCCCTCCCCGTATCGACCCTTATGGCTACACCTTC.

The CDR3 sequence: CASSFQGDTEAFF. The CDR3 DNA reads as TGTGCCAGTAGTTTTCAGGGGGACACTGAAGCTTTCTTT. The V call is TRBV19, the J call TRBJ1-1, with 7 bases matching TRBD1. CDR1 LNHDA and CDR2 SQIVND come from the germline V gene (reference sequence). J gave up 3 bases and V 5 bases, and 3 bases lay outside the gene matches. The CDR3 has 13 residues.

This clone was recorded once. The chain joins TRBV19 to TRBJ2-3, with D possibly matching TRBD2 (5 bases). Trimming shortened V by 6 bases and J by 7 bases, and 14 bases separated the two germline ends. CDR3 length equals 13 residues. CDR1 and CDR2 from the germline V gene are LNHDA and SQIVND (reference sequence). The CDR3 loop is CASRLTDGNTQYF. The CDR3 DNA reads as TGTGCCAGTAGACTGACTGACGGGAATACGCAGTATTTT.

V is TRBV5-1 and J is TRBJ1-2; 7 positions agree with TRBD1. CDR3 length: 15 residues. The germline V gene encodes CDR1 SGHRS and CDR2 YFSETQ. V trimming: 4 bases; J trimming: 4 bases; junction bases outside the gene matches: 10. The CDR3 DNA sequence: TGCGCCAGCAGCCCCAGCTCGGGGGACAGCTATGGCTACACCTTC. Its protein is CASSPSSGDSYGYTF.